The sample holds many counts of the clone carrying this T cell receptor beta chain. The antigen is not known. Samples came from axillary lymph nodes draining the breast cancer. CDR1 is SGHRS and CDR2 is YFSETQ in the germline V gene. Trimming removed 3 bases from V and 5 bases from J, with 16 bases in between. This CDR3 region has 15 residues. TCRdb used MiXCR to reprocess the multiplex PCR reads, holding one entry per CDR3 protein. This repertoire shows 200,000 or so distinct CDR3 sequences, roughly 29% found once; its top ten account for 4% to 4.5%. This specimen comes from a study of breast tumors, draining lymph nodes, adjacent tissues. Overall study findings and caveats: The lymph node origin of tumor T cells was framed as consistent with a hypothesis, not demonstrated. Data fit most tumor T cells coming from lymph node, expanding in tumor. Compared with lymph nodes, tumors were less diverse; compared with nontumor tissue, more.

The clonotype originates from a female donor with breast cancer. Some clones in this sample may be carry-over from other donors' samples. The sequencing input was axillary lymph node tissue. The chain joins TRBV5-1 to TRBJ2-3; no firm D call. The CDR3 coding sequence is TGCGCCAGCAGCTCCGGCTCTAGTAAAGGAGATACGCAGTATTTT. Protein product: CASSSGSSKGDTQYF.